The rows below give T cell receptor beta chains drawn from one sample of a study of vaccination and CD4 T cells after COVID-19. TCRdb used MiXCR to reprocess the PCR reads, holding one entry per CDR3 protein. The sample shows some 20,000 distinct CDR3 sequences, about 60% of them seen only once. The sequenced sample was CD4+ T cells from blood, obtained before SARS-CoV-2 vaccination. The receptors derive from a human donor who had recovered from COVID-19. The CDR3 runs from the conserved cysteine through the conserved F or W. Clone size is shown for a subset of rows, as once, few, many or a class of expanded clone.

V: TRBV5-1
size: once
J: TRBJ2-1
CDR3: CASGPDRAYNEQFF

V: TRBV19
size: .
J: TRBJ1-2
CDR3: CATRTAGAGGYTF

V: TRBV7-3
size: few
J: TRBJ2-5
CDR3: CASSPRPGTSGQETQYF

V: TRBV7-9
size: .
J: TRBJ2-1
CDR3: CASSPGAGTYNEQFF

V: TRBV20-1
size: .
J: TRBJ1-1
CDR3: CSAEGDRVGTEAFF

V: TRBV7-3
size: few
J: TRBJ1-2
CDR3: CASSVTPGLDGYTF

V: TRBV7-3
size: once
J: TRBJ2-2
CDR3: CASSPSGTSGRHKIANTGELFF

V: TRBV4-1
size: .
J: TRBJ2-6
CDR3: CASSQERGANVLTF

V: TRBV7-2
size: .
J: TRBJ2-5
CDR3: CASSFTGEETQYF

V: TRBV5-1
size: once
J: TRBJ2-3
CDR3: CASSFSGRTDTQYF

V: TRBV30
size: .
J: TRBJ1-1
CDR3: CAWAKLLGGNTEAFF

V: TRBV20-1
size: .
J: TRBJ1-1
CDR3: CSARAPTFLEAFF

V: TRBV2
size: few
J: TRBJ2-3
CDR3: CASGNGLAGTDTQYF

V: TRBV20-1
size: few
J: TRBJ2-4
CDR3: CSAPEEIAKNIQYF

V: TRBV24-1
size: .
J: TRBJ2-1
CDR3: CATSEHGLYNEQFF

V: TRBV18
size: .
J: TRBJ2-5
CDR3: CASSTGLATTASQETQYF

V: TRBV19
size: .
J: TRBJ2-7
CDR3: CASSPMPGQSSYEQYF

V: TRBV20-1
size: once
J: TRBJ2-1
CDR3: CSATGARSYNEQFF

V: TRBV20-1
size: .
J: TRBJ2-5
CDR3: CSARWLAGGGETQYF

V: TRBV28
size: .
J: TRBJ2-4
CDR3: CASSLSENIQYF

V: TRBV6-5
size: few
J: TRBJ1-1
CDR3: CASSYNRGGTEAFF

V: TRBV2
size: .
J: TRBJ1-6
CDR3: CASSERTDAFSPLHF

V: TRBV20-1
size: .
J: TRBJ2-3
CDR3: CSARIAGGVLHTQYF

V: TRBV18
size: once
J: TRBJ2-3
CDR3: CASSAGGQDTQYF

V: TRBV6-4
size: .
J: TRBJ1-5
CDR3: CASSYSRTGVGPQHF

V: TRBV7-3
size: .
J: TRBJ2-5
CDR3: CASSLGTGGRGETQYF

V: TRBV7-2
size: .
J: TRBJ2-7
CDR3: CASSQNPGTGGAEQYF

V: TRBV28
size: .
J: TRBJ1-5
CDR3: CASHPFSTRGNQPQHF

V: TRBV20-1
size: .
J: TRBJ1-2
CDR3: CSARGRGQDYGYTF

V: TRBV11-2
size: .
J: TRBJ1-6
CDR3: CASSPGTGRTYNSPLHF